Listed below are T cell receptor beta chains from one sample, sequenced in a study of T cell responses to AZD1222 COVID-19 vaccine. Repertoires were generated with immunoSEQ multiplex PCR, while TCRdb's copy carries only in-frame clones and drops some. Of approximately 150,000 clones in the sample, roughly 92% were seen once. The input for sequencing was peripheral blood, taken on day 0 of AZD1222 vaccination. Receptors were obtained from an adult in good health. The CDR3 runs from the conserved cysteine through the conserved F or W. The D gene is left open where the match is weak. Only part of the rows carry a size: once, few, many, or a class if the clone is expanded.

>NA|TRBD2|TRBJ2-1|TRBV5-1
CASSLDALAYNEQFF
TGCGCCAGCAGCTTGGATGCACTAGCGTACAATGAGCAGTTCTTC
>once|NA|TRBJ1-6|TRBV10-2
CASSEVGTNSPLHF
TGCGCCAGCAGTGAGGTCGGGACTAATTCACCCCTCCACTTT
>NA|NA|TRBJ2-2|TRBV3-1/TRBV3-2
CASSQDVHPGELFF
TGTGCCAGCAGCCAAGATGTCCACCCCGGGGAGCTGTTTTTT
>NA|NA|TRBJ1-5|TRBV9
CASSVAPTPDQPQHF
TGTGCCAGCAGCGTAGCTCCAACTCCCGATCAGCCCCAGCATTTT
>NA|NA|TRBJ2-3|TRBV7-2
CASSSALTDTQYF
TGTGCCAGCAGCTCGGCCCTCACAGATACGCAGTATTTT
>NA|NA|TRBJ1-1|TRBV29-1
CSVLIDGVQTEAFF
TGCAGCGTCCTCATTGATGGGGTCCAAACTGAAGCTTTCTTT
>NA|NA|TRBJ1-5|TRBV7-9
CASSRELTSLGNQPQHF
TGTGCCAGCAGCCGCGAACTGACCTCCCTGGGGAATCAGCCCCAGCATTTT
>NA|TRBD2|TRBJ2-7|TRBV6-2/TRBV6-3
CASSLETSGVSYEQYF
TGTGCCAGCAGCCTGGAGACTAGCGGGGTTTCCTACGAGCAGTACTTC
>NA|NA|TRBJ1-3|TRBV14
CASSRPGNSGNTIYF
TGTGCCAGCAGCCGGCCAGGGAACTCTGGAAACACCATATATTTT
>NA|TRBD2|TRBJ2-5|TRBV5-6
CASSPGGGETQYF
TGTGCCAGCAGCCCGGGAGGCGGGGAGACCCAGTACTTC
>NA|NA|TRBJ2-7|TRBV11-2
CASSPTRGSHEQYF
TGTGCCAGCAGCCCTACCCGGGGGTCCCACGAGCAGTACTTC
>NA|TRBD1|TRBJ1-3|TRBV19
CASSRGQGTGNTIYF
TGTGCCAGTAGCCGGGGACAGGGCACTGGAAACACCATATATTTT
>NA|NA|TRBJ2-3|TRBV6-5
CASSYTPGTDTQYF
TGTGCCAGCAGTTACACCCCAGGGACCGATACGCAGTATTTT